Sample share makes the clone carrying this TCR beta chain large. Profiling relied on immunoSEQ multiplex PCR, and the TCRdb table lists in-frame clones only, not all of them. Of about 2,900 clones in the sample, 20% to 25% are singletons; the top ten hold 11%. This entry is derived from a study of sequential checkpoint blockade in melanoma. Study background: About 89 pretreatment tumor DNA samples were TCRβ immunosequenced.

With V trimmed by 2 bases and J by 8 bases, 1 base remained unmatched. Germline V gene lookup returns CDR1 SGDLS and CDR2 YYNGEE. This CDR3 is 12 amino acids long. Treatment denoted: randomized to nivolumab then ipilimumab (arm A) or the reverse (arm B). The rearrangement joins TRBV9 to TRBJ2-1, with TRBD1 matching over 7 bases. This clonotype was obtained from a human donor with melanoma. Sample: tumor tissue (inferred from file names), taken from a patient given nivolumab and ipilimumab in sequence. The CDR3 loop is CASSVDRDEQFF. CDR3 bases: TGTGCCAGCAGCGTCGACAGGGATGAGCAGTTCTTC.